The next 13 T cell receptor beta chains were all read from a single sample in a study of blood T cell repertoires in COVID-19. Clones were sequenced by immunoSEQ multiplex PCR, and TCRdb holds only the in-frame ones, with some missing. The sample holds approximately 200,000 clones; around 88% are singletons and the top ten take under 4.5%. Sequenced sample: peripheral blood. These receptors originate from a woman aged 25 to 45 with acute or convalescent COVID-19.

V and J are TRBV28 and TRBJ2-3; D might be TRBD2 (6 bases). There are 16 residues in the CDR3. V shed 2 bases and J shed 5 bases, with 17 bases lying between them. Germline assignment: CDR1 MDHEN and CDR2 SYDVKM. CDR3: CASSLVRASVGDTQYF. As DNA, the CDR3 is TGTGCCAGCAGTTTAGTAAGGGCTAGCGTGGGAGATACGCAGTATTTT.

The V and J genes are TRBV12-3 or TRBV12-4 and TRBJ1-5; maybe TRBD1 (5 bases). V gave up 6 bases and J gave up 5 bases, with 11 bases separating them. The CDR3 extends over 13 amino acids. The CDR3 DNA reads as TGTGCCAGCAGCCGACGCAGGGATCAGCCCCAGCATTTT. It specifies CASSRRRDQPQHF.

V is TRBV12-3 or TRBV12-4 and J is TRBJ1-2; D might be TRBD1 (6 bases). CDR3 length: 13 amino acids. The V gene lost 3 bases and the J gene lost 7 bases, with 12 bases spanning the gap. This chain's CDR3 is CASSFRTAGGYTF. Here the CDR3 DNA reads TGTGCCAGCAGTTTCCGGACAGCTGGTGGCTACACCTTC.

The CDR3 coding sequence is TGTGCCAGCAGCCAAGTAGCGGGAGGGCCGCCAGATACGCAGTATTTT. Its protein product is CASSQVAGGPPDTQYF. V usage is TRBV3-1 (or the pseudogene TRBV3-2) and J usage is TRBJ2-3; TRBD2 matches at 11 bases. The CDR3 length is 16 residues. Germline trimming cut 1 base from V and 4 bases from J; bases unmatched to any gene: 4. Germline values: CDR1 LGHDT, CDR2 YNNKEL (reference sequence).

V usage is TRBV2 and J usage is TRBJ1-2; D gene unclear. The length of the CDR3 is 15 residues. Per the germline V gene, CDR1 is SNHLY and CDR2 is FYNNEI. V lost 6 bases, J lost 3 bases, and 17 bases lay in between. The CDR3 reads CASRESEAPYYGYTF. CDR3 DNA sequence: TGTGCCAGCAGAGAAAGTGAAGCACCTTACTATGGCTACACCTTC.

The rearrangement uses TRBV5-1 and TRBJ2-5; D remains unclear. The V gene lost 2 bases and the J gene lost 4 bases, with 12 bases spanning the gap. Germline V CDR1 and CDR2: SGHRS, YFSETQ. The CDR3 extends over 14 amino acids. Here the CDR3 reads CASSLSTTGETQYF. The CDR3 nucleotides read TGCGCCAGCAGCTTATCGACGACTGGAGAGACCCAGTACTTC.

The V and J genes are TRBV27 and TRBJ2-4, with TRBD1 as a possible D gene (6 bases). Per the germline V gene, CDR1 is MNHEY and CDR2 is SMNVEV (reference sequence). The V gene lost 3 bases and the J gene lost 9 bases, with 21 bases spanning the gap. The CDR3 length is 16 residues. The CDR3 coding sequence is TGTGCCAGCAGTTTCAGGGGTTTAGACGGCGTTCGCATTCAGTACTTC. Its protein is CASSFRGLDGVRIQYF.

The chain is built from TRBV19 and TRBJ2-1; no reliable D call. CDR3 length: 11 residues. CDR1 LNHDA and CDR2 SQIVND come from the germline V gene (reference sequence). V dropped 6 bases and J dropped 5 bases, with 5 bases sitting between them. CDR3 in DNA: TGTGCCAGTAGGAGCAACAATGAGCAGTTCTTC. It translates to CASRSNNEQFF.

On this clone: The sample has other DNA sequences that encode this CDR3 too. CDR3 amino acids: CASRAGGRGTQYF. In DNA form, the CDR3 reads TGTGCCAGTAGGGCTGGAGGGCGGGGGACCCAGTACTTC. The chain links TRBV19 to TRBJ2-5; D perhaps matches TRBD2 (6 bases). Germline V gene lookup returns CDR1 LNHDA and CDR2 SQIVND (reference sequence). V was pared by 6 bases and J by 7 bases, with 15 bases between. This CDR3 region has 13 residues.

The chain couples TRBV4-2 to TRBJ1-1; D ambiguous. Germline V lookup: CDR1 LGHNA, CDR2 YNFKEQ. Trimming removed 0 bases from V and 8 bases from J, with 13 bases in between. This CDR3 has 14 amino acids. This CDR3 is CASSQDIGAGEAFF. CDR3 coding DNA: TGTGCCAGCAGCCAAGATATCGGCGCCGGGGAAGCTTTCTTT.

This chain links TRBV30 with TRBJ1-2; D might be TRBD1 (6 bases). The CDR3 extends over 12 amino acids. CDR1 is GTSNPN, CDR2 SVGIG, per germline (reference sequence). The CDR3 bases are TGTGCTGCGCCCACAGGGAGAAGTGGCTACACCTTC. This gives the protein CAAPTGRSGYTF.

This chain uses TRBV6-1 with TRBJ2-7; 8 bases map to TRBD2. This CDR3 contains 14 residues. Germline V gives CDR1 MNHNS, CDR2 SASEGT. V shed 1 base, J shed 3 bases, and the junction held 2 bases outside the gene matches. DNA for the CDR3: TGTGCCAGCAGTGAAGTAGGGACTAGCTACGAGCAGTACTTC. Encoded protein: CASSEVGTSYEQYF.

CDR3 region: CASSYRGSGELFF. The CDR3 region has the DNA TGTGCCAGCAGTTACCGAGGCTCCGGGGAGCTGTTTTTT. The chain joins TRBV6-5 to TRBJ2-2; no firm D call. The germline gives CDR1 MNHEY, CDR2 SVGAGI. V gave up 2 bases and J gave up 6 bases, with 7 bases separating them. The CDR3 sequence is 13 residues long.